This passage covers 26 T cell receptor beta chains from one sample sequenced in a study of identical twins. TCRdb itself ran the 5' RACE reads through MiXCR, one entry per CDR3 protein. Among just under 650,000 distinct CDR3 sequences listed, 7% to 7.5% were seen once. These data also featured in a second study, about yellow fever vaccine responses in identical twins.

Material: PBMCs. These receptors came from a young woman in good health.

The sample holds a few counts of this clonotype. The chain combines TRBV5-1 with TRBJ1-2; a possible D gene is TRBD1 (6 bases). The germline V gene encodes CDR1 SGHRS and CDR2 YFSETQ. This CDR3 has 15 residues. The germline V and J ends were trimmed by 0 bases and 2 bases, with 11 bases remaining between them. DNA for the CDR3: TGCGCCAGCAGCTTGGATACAGGGAAAAACTATGGCTACACCTTC. Protein sequence: CASSLDTGKNYGYTF.

This clonotype was counted many times. V and J are TRBV7-2 and TRBJ1-2; D perhaps matches TRBD1 (5 bases). The germline V and J ends were trimmed by 4 bases and 2 bases, with 8 bases remaining between them. The V gene's germline CDR1 is SGHTA and CDR2 FQGNSA. The CDR3 sequence is 13 residues long. CDR3 loop: CASSSRDNYGYTF. The CDR3 DNA sequence: TGTGCCAGCAGCTCCCGGGACAACTATGGCTACACCTTC.

The V call is TRBV5-6, the J call TRBJ2-1; 7 positions match TRBD2. The length of the CDR3 is 15 residues. With 7 bases clipped from V and 3 bases from J, the junction kept 10 bases outside the gene matches. Germline CDR1 is SGHDT and CDR2 is YYEEEE. CDR3 sequence (DNA): TGTGCCAGCCTTACCGTGGCTAGCGGCTACAATGAGCAGTTCTTC. It codes for CASLTVASGYNEQFF.

The J gene is TRBJ2-7, the V gene TRBV7-2, with 10 nucleotides matching TRBD2. CDR1 is SGHTA, CDR2 FQGNSA, per germline. The V and J ends lost 7 bases and 6 bases, in that order; junction bases with no gene match: 15. This CDR3 has 16 residues. The CDR3 nucleotides are TGTGCCAGCACCCCTACTATTAGCGGGAGGTCCCTCGAGCAGTACTTC. It translates to CASTPTISGRSLEQYF. The whole variable domain, filled in from reference TRBV7-2 and TRBJ2-7, reads GAGVSQSPSNKVTEKGKDVELRCDPISGHTALYWYRQSLGQGLEFLIYFQGNSAPDKSGLPSDRFSAERTGGSVSTLTIQRTQQEDSAVYLCASTPTISGRSLEQYFGPGTRLTVT.

This clonotype was counted at least ten times. The chain joins TRBV7-3 to TRBJ2-3; D is perhaps TRBD2 (5 bases). The CDR3 is made up of 16 amino acids. Germline values: CDR1 SGHTA, CDR2 FQGTGA. V dropped 1 base and J dropped 0 bases, with 11 bases sitting between them. CDR3 in DNA: TGTGCCAGCAGCTTAAGGTCTAGCCCTAGCACAGATACGCAGTATTTT. The encoded protein is CASSLRSSPSTDTQYF.

This clonotype was detected only a few times. The chain uses TRBV12-3 or TRBV12-4 and TRBJ2-3; D not certain. Trimming stripped 6 bases from V and 0 bases from J, with 10 bases between. The CDR3 has 14 amino acids. This chain's CDR3 is CASRRSDSTDTQYF. The CDR3 nucleotides are TGTGCCAGCAGACGTAGTGACAGCACAGATACGCAGTATTTT.

This clonotype occurred many times. CDR3 in amino acids: CASSDTTGYGYTF. In DNA form, the CDR3 reads TGTGCCAGCAGTGACACCACAGGGTATGGCTACACCTTC. This chain joins TRBV6-1 and TRBJ1-2; weak D call: TRBD1 (6 bases). The CDR3 spans 13 residues. CDR1 is MNHNS and CDR2 is SASEGT in the germline V gene. Trimming took off 3 bases at V and 5 bases at J, with 10 bases between the two ends.

This clonotype showed up many times. The rearrangement joins TRBV12-3 or TRBV12-4 to TRBJ1-1; the match to TRBD1 covers 7 bases. The CDR3 spans 16 residues. V was pared by 10 bases and J by 4 bases, with 18 bases of the junction left unmatched. CDR3 in DNA: TGTGCCACCATACCTCGACAGGGCGAATTAGGCACTGAAGCTTTCTTT. Its protein product is CATIPRQGELGTEAFF.

This clonotype appeared a few times. This rearrangement joins TRBV15 to TRBJ1-3; D gene unclear. V lost 0 bases and J lost 0, with 9 bases in between. The CDR3 totals 16 residues. Germline V gene data show CDR1 as LNHNV and CDR2 as YYDKDF (reference sequence). The CDR3 region is CATSRESLISGNTIYF. In DNA, the CDR3 is TGTGCCACCAGCAGAGAGAGCCTGATCTCTGGAAACACCATATATTTT.

The rearrangement uses TRBV7-6 and TRBJ2-1, with 14 nucleotides matching TRBD2. Germline V gene sequence: CDR1 SGHVS, CDR2 FNYEAQ. The CDR3 is 17 residues long. With 1 base clipped from V and 6 bases from J, the junction kept 5 bases outside the gene matches. The CDR3 sequence is CASSLVPTSGRANEQFF. DNA of the CDR3: TGTGCCAGCAGCTTAGTACCGACTAGCGGGAGGGCCAATGAGCAGTTCTTC.

This clonotype showed up many times. The gene calls are TRBV7-2 and TRBJ2-5; D remains ambiguous. CDR1 SGHTA and CDR2 FQGNSA come from the germline V gene. Trimming took 5 bases from V and 6 from J, leaving 13 bases between them. CDR3 length equals 13 residues. CDR3 DNA: TGTGCCAGCAGCCATAGTGGAGTAAAGACCCAGTACTTC. It specifies CASSHSGVKTQYF. The whole variable domain, filled in from reference TRBV7-2 and TRBJ2-5, reads GAGVSQSPSNKVTEKGKDVELRCDPISGHTALYWYRQSLGQGLEFLIYFQGNSAPDKSGLPSDRFSAERTGGSVSTLTIQRTQQEDSAVYLCASSHSGVKTQYFGPGTRLLVL.

The sample holds many counts of this clonotype. J is TRBJ2-1 and V is TRBV12-3 or TRBV12-4; TRBD1 is a possible D gene (5 bases). Trimming took off 4 bases at V and 3 bases at J, with 10 bases between the two ends. The CDR3 has 14 amino acids. This CDR3 is CASSSGSGYNEQFF. Here the CDR3 DNA reads TGTGCCAGCAGTTCAGGGTCGGGCTACAATGAGCAGTTCTTC.

Comments on this clonotype: This clone may be a read error of a much larger clone one base away. The rearrangement joins TRBV29-1 to TRBJ2-4; possible D gene TRBD2, 5 bases. Germline V gives CDR1 SQVTM, CDR2 ANQGSEA. The CDR3 contains 14 residues. The CDR3 reads CSVARETAKNIQNF. CDR3 nucleotides: TGCAGCGTGGCGAGGGAGACGGCCAAAAACATTCAGAACTTC.

In its sample, this clonotype ranks as medium-sized. CDR3 in amino acids: CASSTRNEKLFF. As DNA, the CDR3 is TGTGCCAGCAGCACCCGAAATGAAAAACTGTTTTTT. This rearrangement joins TRBV7-2 to TRBJ1-4; no reliable D call. The germline V gene encodes CDR1 SGHTA and CDR2 FQGNSA. CDR3 length: 12 amino acids. V lost 5 bases and J 5 bases, leaving 6 bases between the germline ends.

This clonotype was counted at least ten times. The chain carries TRBV27 and TRBJ2-1; 11 bases are shared with TRBD1. The ends lost 6 bases at V and 7 bases at J; junction bases unmatched: 17. The length of the CDR3 is 18 residues. Per germline, CDR1 MNHEY and CDR2 SMNVEV (reference sequence). In DNA, the CDR3 is TGTGCCAGCAGGGTGGGACAGGGGGGATTTGGGGAAAATAATGAGCAGTTCTTC. Translating it yields CASRVGQGGFGENNEQFF.

At least ten counts were recorded for this clonotype. The genes are TRBV29-1 and TRBJ2-1, with 11 bases that match TRBD2. The CDR3 sequence is 18 residues long. V shed 8 bases, J shed 0 bases, and the junction held 15 bases outside the gene matches. CDR1 and CDR2 (germline): SQVTM, ANQGSEA. As DNA, the CDR3 is TGCAGCCCTGAGGGCCTAGCGGGGGGAATATTCTCCTACAATGAGCAGTTCTTC. It codes for CSPEGLAGGIFSYNEQFF.

V is TRBV20-1 and J is TRBJ2-5; TRBD1 matches 7 bases. CDR1 and CDR2 (germline): DFQATT, SNEGSKA (reference sequence). CDR3 length: 13 residues. With 2 bases clipped from V and 1 base from J, the junction kept 1 base outside the gene matches. CDR3 DNA: TGCAGTGCTAGAAACAGGGGCCAAGAGACCCAGTACTTC. This translates into CSARNRGQETQYF.

This clonotype has more than one count but fewer than ten. J is TRBJ2-5 and V is TRBV12-3 or TRBV12-4; D remains ambiguous. This CDR3 is built from 15 residues. V dropped 1 base and J dropped 5 bases, with 14 bases sitting between them. In DNA form, the CDR3 reads TGTGCCAGCAGTTTAGAGGCTGGGTTAGGGGAGACCCAGTACTTC. Translation: CASSLEAGLGETQYF.

In its sample, this clonotype was seen many times. The genes are TRBV12-5 and TRBJ2-5, with 7 bases that match TRBD1. Trimming removed 8 bases from V and 4 bases from J; junction bases left unmatched: 10. The CDR3 contains 14 residues. In germline, CDR1 is LGHNT, CDR2 FRNRAP. Here the CDR3 reads CASNEGASIETQYF. As DNA, the CDR3 is TGTGCTAGTAACGAGGGGGCCTCAATAGAGACCCAGTACTTC. Looking up the rest from reference TRBV12-5 and TRBJ2-5 gives the full variable domain: DARVTQTPRHKVTEMGQEVTMRCQPILGHNTVFWYRQTMMQGLELLAYFRNRAPLDDSGMPKDRFSAEMPDATLATLKIQPSEPRDSAVYFCASNEGASIETQYFGPGTRLLVL.

This chain joins TRBV21-1 and TRBJ2-5; the table's D call TRBD2 went unverified against the DNA. TRBV21-1 constitutes a pseudogene. This CDR3 has 17 residues. CDR3 amino acids: CASSKAPLAAPQETQYF. DNA of the CDR3: TGTGCCAGCAGCAAAGCCCCCCTAGCGGCCCCTCAAGAGACCCAGTACTTC.

The chain joins TRBV27 to TRBJ1-5; D gene ambiguous. V lost 8 bases to trimming and J lost 11 bases, with 13 bases between them. Germline loops: CDR1 MNHEY, CDR2 SMNVEV (reference sequence). This CDR3 spans 11 amino acids. In DNA form, the CDR3 reads TGTGCCAGCGGGAATTGGGCGTCCCAGCATTTT. It encodes CASGNWASQHF.

The CDR3 loop reads CASRRTSGPANTGELFF. CDR3 in DNA: TGTGCCAGCAGAAGGACTAGCGGGCCCGCGAACACCGGGGAGCTGTTTTTT. The chain combines TRBV12-3 or TRBV12-4 with TRBJ2-2; 11 positions agree with TRBD2. This CDR3 has 17 amino acids. V dropped 6 bases and J dropped 0; count of bases not matched to a gene: 6.

The V call is TRBV14, the J call TRBJ2-1; D unclear. V was clipped by 2 bases and J by 6 bases, with 5 bases between them. This CDR3 region has 12 residues. CDR1 is SGHDN, CDR2 FVKESK, per germline. In DNA, the CDR3 is TGTGCCAGCAGCCAAACCACCAATGAGCAGTTCTTC. It translates to CASSQTTNEQFF. Using reference TRBV14 and TRBJ2-1 for the parts outside the CDR3, the full variable domain is EAGVTQFPSHSVIEKGQTVTLRCDPISGHDNLYWYRRVMGKEIKFLLHFVKESKQDESGMPNNRFLAERTGGTYSTLKVQPAELEDSGVYFCASSQTTNEQFFGPGTRLTVL.

This clonotype occurred a few times. This chain links TRBV20-1 with TRBJ2-3; the D gene could be TRBD1 or TRBD2 (5 bases each). Between the trimmed V and J ends, which lost 5 bases and 1 base, there was a span of 19 bases. The CDR3 loop spans 16 amino acids. Germline V gene sequence: CDR1 DFQATT, CDR2 SNEGSKA (reference sequence). DNA for the CDR3: TGCAGTGCTGACAAGCCCGGGGCTGCCGGCACAGATACGCAGTATTTT. Amino acids: CSADKPGAAGTDTQYF.

This clonotype was detected ten times or more. The chain is built from TRBV9 and TRBJ2-1; TRBD2 matches 11 bases. This CDR3 region has 15 residues. CDR1 is SGDLS, CDR2 YYNGEE, per germline. The ends lost 2 bases at V and 7 bases at J; junction bases unmatched: 5. The CDR3: CASSVISGGGNEQFF. The CDR3 DNA reads as TGTGCCAGCAGCGTGATTAGCGGGGGGGGTAATGAGCAGTTCTTC.

The chain employs TRBV5-6 and TRBJ2-1; D is undetermined. The germline gives CDR1 SGHDT, CDR2 YYEEEE. This CDR3 comprises 12 residues. Trimming removed 4 bases at V and 6 bases at J, with 8 bases between. CDR3 protein: CASSRPTNEQFF. The CDR3 nucleotides are TGTGCCAGCAGCCGTCCGACCAATGAGCAGTTCTTC.